This T cell receptor (beta chain) is from a study of graft-versus-host responses after intestinal transplantation. At the level of the study: Multivisceral, liver-intestinal, or isolated intestinal grafts were transplanted into recipients. Every recipient underwent anti-thymocyte globulin induction, then tacrolimus and steroids for two to four years.

Study results and caveats: Patients who carried graft-donor T cell macrochimerism also had high graft-versus-host to host-versus-graft clonal ratios in their allografts.

Using immunoSEQ multiplex PCR, the repertoire was profiled, and TCRdb retains in-frame clones only, with some absent. The data hold over 70,000 clones, with roughly 94% observed a single time. This clone has just one count. The antigen remains unidentified. The sample in question was unstimulated CD8+ T cells sorted from spleen or lymph node cells, obtained before intestinal transplant. This TCR came from a human donor who received an intestinal transplant.

The CDR3 loop is CASIRTSGIGEQFF. The CDR3 region has the DNA TGTGCCAGCATTCGGACTAGCGGGATCGGGGAGCAGTTCTTC. The gene calls are TRBV27 and TRBJ2-1; TRBD2 matches at 12 bases. With 7 bases clipped from V and 10 bases from J, the junction kept 8 bases outside the gene matches. Germline V lookup: CDR1 MNHEY, CDR2 SMNVEV (reference sequence). CDR3 length equals 14 residues.